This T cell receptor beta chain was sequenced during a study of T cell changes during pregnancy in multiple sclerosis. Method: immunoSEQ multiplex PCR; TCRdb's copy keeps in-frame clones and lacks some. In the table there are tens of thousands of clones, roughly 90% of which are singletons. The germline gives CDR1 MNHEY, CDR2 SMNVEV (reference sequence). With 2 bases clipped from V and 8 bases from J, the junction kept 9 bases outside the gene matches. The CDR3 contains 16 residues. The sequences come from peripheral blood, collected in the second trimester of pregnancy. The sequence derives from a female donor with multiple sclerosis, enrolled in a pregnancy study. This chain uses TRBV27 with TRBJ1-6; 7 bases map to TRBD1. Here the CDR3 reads CASSLVGTDTHSPLHF. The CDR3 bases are TGTGCCAGCAGTTTAGTAGGGACAGATACCCATTCACCCCTCCACTTT.